Listed here are 11 T cell receptor beta chains from one sample, sequenced in a study of T cell clonality in common variable immunodeficiency. TCRdb keeps only in-frame clones here, not all; method: immunoSEQ multiplex PCR. Listed here are 40,000 to 45,000 clones without any singletons, the top ten holding about 10%. The source material was peripheral blood mononuclear cells. The source is a person between 18 and 75 years old in good health.

This clone was recorded at least ten times. The read comes to an end 3 residues before the CDR3 does, leaving the germline J gene to fill in the end. The chain employs TRBV18 and TRBJ2-4; TRBD2 matches 14 bases. Germline CDR1 is KGHSH and CDR2 is LQKENI. The CDR3 has 15 residues. Losses at the gene ends were 2 bases for V and 7 bases for J; bases not matched to a gene: 1. CDR3 loop: CASSPRLAGGNIQYF. Incomplete CDR3 DNA: TGTGCCAGCTCACCAAGACTAGCGGGAGGGAACATT.

This clone was observed many times. With the read ending 3 residues before the CDR3 end, the germline J gene is used to fill in that end. The V and J genes are TRBV7-9 and TRBJ2-7, with 9 bases matching TRBD1. This CDR3 has 15 residues. V lost 6 bases, J lost 4 bases, and 10 bases stayed unmatched. Germline CDR1 SEHNR, CDR2 FQNEAQ (reference sequence). The chain's CDR3 is CASSLGGQGRYEQYF. CDR3 DNA (partial): TGTGCCAGCAGTTTGGGCGGACAGGGGAGATACGAG.

This clone came up many times. The read ends 3 residues shy of where the CDR3 ends; the end is completed using the germline J gene. This chain links TRBV6-1 with TRBJ1-4; 7 bases match TRBD1. Germline V gene lookup returns CDR1 MNHNS and CDR2 SASEGT. This CDR3 spans 15 amino acids. V lost 2 bases and J lost 5; bases outside the gene matches: 5. The part of the CDR3 DNA that was read is TGTGCCAGCAGTGAAAACAGGGGAGGGAATGAAAAA. It codes for CASSENRGGNEK. The whole CDR3 reads CASSENRGGNEKLFF.

This clone was observed many times. The read is 3 residues too short to cover the CDR3 end, so that end is filled in from the germline J gene. V gene TRBV7-2 combines with J gene TRBJ2-5; weak D call: TRBD1 (6 bases). The CDR3 loop spans 13 amino acids. Germline V gives CDR1 SGHTA, CDR2 FQGNSA. V lost 2 bases and J 7 bases, leaving 11 bases between the germline ends. CDR3 region: CASSLKQQGTQYF. CDR3 DNA, as far as it was read: TGTGCCAGCAGCTTAAAACAACAGGGGACC.

This clone was counted at least ten times. The CDR3 DNA, read in part, is TGTGCCAGCAGTCTACCCAACCAAGAGACC. This sequence encodes CASSLPNQET. The whole CDR3 region reads CASSLPNQETQYF. This chain joins TRBV12-3 or TRBV12-4 and TRBJ2-5; D remains unclear. Read sequence stops 3 residues before the CDR3 end, and the germline J gene provides the missing end. V shed 5 bases and J shed 0 bases, with 7 bases lying between them. The CDR3 is made up of 13 amino acids.

This clone was recorded at least ten times. The observed sequence ends 3 residues before the CDR3 terminus, with the missing tail filled in from the germline J gene. V is TRBV7-2 and J is TRBJ1-2; TRBD1 is a possible D gene (6 bases). Trimming shortened V by 3 bases and J by 4 bases, and 12 bases separated the two germline ends. The CDR3 length is 14 residues. Per the germline V gene, CDR1 is SGHTA and CDR2 is FQGNSA. CDR3 DNA (partial): TGTGCCAGCAGCTTTTTCGACAGGACCTATGGC. Translating it yields CASSFFDRTYG. The entire CDR3 reads CASSFFDRTYGYTF.

This clone was seen at least ten times. The covered CDR3 bases are TGCAGCGTGGGGGGGGTGGGGGGC. This encodes CSVGGVGG. The complete CDR3 sequence is CSVGGVGGYTF. The chain couples TRBV29-1 to TRBJ1-2, with D possibly TRBD1 on 5 matching bases. Read data end 3 residues before the CDR3 end; the end is taken from the germline J gene. CDR3 size: 11 residues. CDR1 and CDR2 (germline): SQVTM, ANQGSEA.

At least ten counts were recorded for this clone. Coverage ceases 3 residues before the CDR3 finishes, and the germline J gene fills in the end. The chain combines TRBV7-3 with TRBJ1-2, with D possibly matching TRBD1 (5 bases). Trimming cost V 2 bases and J 5 bases, with 9 bases left between them. This CDR3 comprises 13 residues. Germline CDR1 reads SGHTA; CDR2 reads FQGTGA. The DNA read from the CDR3 is TGTGCCAGCAGCTTAGGCAGGGCATATGGC. It codes for CASSLGRAYG. In full, the CDR3 is CASSLGRAYGYTF.

This clone was observed at least ten times. The CDR3 is cut off 3 residues early in the read; its end comes from the germline J gene. The chain joins TRBV18 to TRBJ2-7; TRBD1 matches 7 bases. Germline V CDR1 and CDR2: KGHSH, LQKENI. CDR3 length equals 15 residues. V dropped 3 bases and J dropped 2; count of bases not matched to a gene: 7. Incomplete CDR3 DNA: TGTGCCAGCTCACCGGGTAAGGGGGCGGCCTACGAG. This sequence encodes CASSPGKGAAYE. The whole CDR3 protein reads CASSPGKGAAYEQYF. The whole variable domain, remainder taken from reference TRBV18 and TRBJ2-7, is NAGVMQNPRHLVRRRGQEARLRCSPMKGHSHVYWYRQLPEEGLKFMVYLQKENIIDESGMPKERFSAEFPKEGPSILRIQQVVRGDSAAYFCASSPGKGAAYEQYFGPGTRLTVT.

This clone has ten or more counts. The CDR3 protein is CASSLPWKGSPLHF. The DNA read from the CDR3 is TGTGCCAGCAGTTTACCCTGGAAGGGTTCACCC. The chain recombines TRBV28 with TRBJ1-6; D not resolved. Coverage ceases 3 residues before the CDR3 finishes, and the germline J gene fills in the end. The germline gives CDR1 MDHEN, CDR2 SYDVKM. Trimming took 2 bases from V and 9 from J, leaving 11 bases between them. The CDR3 runs 14 residues.

The table lists this clone with many counts. The read is 3 residues too short to cover the CDR3 end, so that end is filled in from the germline J gene. V and J are TRBV7-9 and TRBJ1-4, with D perhaps matching TRBD1 (5 bases). Germline V gene sequence: CDR1 SEHNR, CDR2 FQNEAQ (reference sequence). CDR3 size: 15 residues. The germline V and J ends were trimmed by 5 bases and 7 bases, with 17 bases remaining between them. This CDR3 reads CASSPPDNRAEKLFF. The sequenced part of the CDR3 DNA is TGTGCCAGCAGCCCACCGGACAATCGCGCTGAAAAA.